This passage covers 7 T cell receptor beta chains from one sample sequenced in a study of T cells in Graves' hyperthyroidism and ophthalmopathy. Amplified regions were TCR beta CDR3 sequences from RNA transcripts. HTBI primers were employed in a first-round RT-PCR of the TCR CDR3. TCRdb reprocessed the multiplex PCR reads with MiXCR, giving one entry per CDR3 protein. The sample contains 530,000 or so distinct CDR3 sequences, around 46% of which appear only once. Sequenced: peripheral blood or thyroid tissue (not recorded which). The receptors shown here come from a woman in her late teens or twenties with Graves' hyperthyroidism.

At least ten counts were recorded for this clonotype. The rearrangement joins TRBV12-3 or TRBV12-4 to TRBJ1-5; no clear D. V lost 1 base, J lost 4 bases, and 2 bases lay in between. The CDR3 loop spans 12 amino acids. CDR3 in amino acids: CASSLVNQPQHF. Written as DNA, the CDR3 is TGTGCCAGCAGTTTAGTGAATCAGCCCCAGCATTTT.

V and J are TRBV2 and TRBJ2-5; 10 nucleotides align to TRBD2. CDR3 size: 12 residues. Germline V gives CDR1 SNHLY, CDR2 FYNNEI. The V segment lost 9 bases and the J segment 4 bases; nucleotides outside the gene matches: 2. The CDR3 DNA reads as TGTGCCAGAGCGGGAGGGACAGAGACCCAGTACTTC. It yields the protein CARAGGTETQYF.

This clonotype was detected many times. The V and J genes are TRBV7-2 and TRBJ2-2, with a possible D match to TRBD2 (6 bases). CDR1 SGHTA and CDR2 FQGNSA come from the germline V gene. CDR3 length: 16 amino acids. Between the trimmed V and J ends, which lost 0 bases and 4 bases, there was a span of 12 bases. DNA for the CDR3: TGTGCCAGCAGCTTAGCACTTGCGGGACCCACCGGGGAGCTGTTTTTT. Translation gives CASSLALAGPTGELFF.

Here the CDR3 DNA reads TGTGCCAGCAGCCAAGAAGCGGGGAGCTATGGCTACACCTTC. Residues: CASSQEAGSYGYTF. The chain has TRBV3-1 and TRBJ1-2; D is unresolved. The CDR3 contains 14 residues. The V end was cut by 0 bases, the J end by 4 bases, with 9 bases between. CDR1 is LGHDT, CDR2 YNNKEL, per germline (reference sequence).

This chain joins TRBV29-1 and TRBJ1-5; 9 bases line up with TRBD1. J gave up 11 bases and V 5 bases, and 10 bases lay outside the gene matches. CDR1 and CDR2 (germline): SQVTM, ANQGSEA. The CDR3 sequence is 13 residues long. CDR3 coding DNA: TGCAGCGTTCCCGGGACAGGGTTACAGACCCAGCATTTT. Encoded protein: CSVPGTGLQTQHF.

This chain joins TRBV7-8 and TRBJ2-7; unclear D gene. V was shortened by 1 base and J by 7 bases, with 11 bases between the two germline ends. CDR3 length: 13 amino acids. Germline assignment: CDR1 SGHVS and CDR2 FQNEAQ. Here the CDR3 DNA reads TGTGCCAGCAGCTTAGATGGTCTGGATGAGCAGTACTTC. This sequence encodes CASSLDGLDEQYF.

V gene TRBV24-1 combines with J gene TRBJ2-1; D is uncertain. Germline V lookup: CDR1 KGHDR, CDR2 SFDVKD. V was trimmed by 0 bases and J by 15 bases, leaving 11 bases between them. The CDR3 covers 12 residues. CDR3 sequence (DNA): TGTGCCACCAGTGATTTGGACTCTCGCCGGTTCTTC. As protein: CATSDLDSRRFF.